This TCR beta chain came from a study of CD8+CD57+ T cells in acquired aplastic anemia. Genomic DNA templated the TCR beta VDJ and CDR3 profiling. TCRdb used MiXCR to reprocess the reads, holding one entry per CDR3 protein. Of about 62,000 distinct CDR3 sequences in the sample, about 54% were seen once. The CDR3 totals 20 residues. The germline V gene encodes CDR1 MRHNA and CDR2 SNTAGT. V dropped 4 bases and J dropped 7; count of bases not matched to a gene: 25. The sequence derives from a human donor in good health, serving as a control. Sequences were obtained from sorted CD4+, CD8+, or CD8+CD57+ T cells (not recorded which) from PBMCs. The chain carries TRBV6-4 and TRBJ2-1, with TRBD2 matching 7 bases. CDR3 bases: TGTGCCAGCAGTGCTAGAGTCCTGGGGCTAGCGGAATTCTCTAGTAATGAGCAGTTCTTC. It codes for CASSARVLGLAEFSSNEQFF.